One sample yielded the 27 T cell receptor beta chains listed below, sequenced in a study of blood T cell repertoires in COVID-19. The table came from immunoSEQ multiplex PCR; TCRdb's copy has only in-frame clones and leaves some out. The sample includes approximately 240,000 clones, 84% seen only once; the top ten take roughly 4%. Sequencing used peripheral blood. These receptors were obtained from a man aged 45-65 years with acute or convalescent COVID-19.

V is TRBV29-1 and J is TRBJ2-5; possibly TRBD2 for D (5 bases). The CDR3 has 13 amino acids. Germline V lookup: CDR1 SQVTM, CDR2 ANQGSEA. Between the trimmed V and J ends, which lost 4 bases and 5 bases, there was a span of 14 bases. CDR3 sequence: CSVVIGSRETQYF. For the CDR3, the DNA is TGCAGCGTTGTAATAGGGAGTCGGGAGACCCAGTACTTC.

The V gene is TRBV28, the J gene TRBJ1-2, with 8 bases fitting TRBD1. V was pared by 8 bases and J by 4 bases, with 3 bases of the junction left unmatched. CDR3 length: 12 amino acids. CDR1 and CDR2 (germline): MDHEN, SYDVKM. CDR3 protein: CASGQGSYGYTF. CDR3 in DNA: TGTGCCAGCGGACAGGGCAGCTATGGCTACACCTTC.

V is TRBV2 and J is TRBJ2-1; 8 bases map to TRBD1. The CDR3 covers 15 residues. V was clipped by 2 bases and J by 4 bases; unmatched bases: 4. Per germline, CDR1 SNHLY and CDR2 FYNNEI. The CDR3 DNA is TGTGCCAGCAGTGAAATGACAGGGGTATACAATGAGCAGTTCTTC. This sequence encodes CASSEMTGVYNEQFF.

CDR3 DNA: TGTGCCAGCAGCTTCGCCTCCCGGGGGGACGAGCAGTACTTC. This sequence encodes CASSFASRGDEQYF. The chain is built from TRBV5-5 and TRBJ2-7, with TRBD2 identical over 7 bases. V dropped 2 bases and J dropped 5; count of bases not matched to a gene: 7. Per the germline V gene, CDR1 is SGHKS and CDR2 is YYEKEE (reference sequence). The CDR3 has 14 residues.

The J gene is TRBJ2-2, the V gene TRBV18; the match to TRBD1 covers 9 bases. Germline V gives CDR1 KGHSH, CDR2 LQKENI. The V gene end was trimmed by 1 base and the J gene end by 7 bases; junction bases not matched to a gene: 10. The CDR3 has 17 amino acids. DNA of the CDR3: TGTGCCAGCTCACCACTTCGCTTACAGGGGGCGTTCGGGGAGCTGTTTTTT. Translating gives CASSPLRLQGAFGELFF.

This sequence joins TRBV5-1 and TRBJ1-1, with D unclear. Trimming cost V 1 base and J 1 base, with 11 bases left between them. Per germline, CDR1 SGHRS and CDR2 YFSETQ. This CDR3 is 15 amino acids long. The CDR3 protein is CASSLFPGRNTEAFF. The CDR3 DNA reads as TGCGCCAGCAGCTTGTTTCCGGGGAGGAACACTGAAGCTTTCTTT.

The J gene is TRBJ1-1, the V gene TRBV19; TRBD1 matches 8 bases. The CDR3 has 13 residues. V was clipped by 7 bases and J by 6 bases; unmatched bases: 7. Looked up from germline, CDR1 is LNHDA and CDR2 is SQIVND (reference sequence). The CDR3 spells CASIVRGQAEAFF. CDR3 in DNA: TGTGCCAGTATCGTCAGGGGGCAGGCTGAAGCTTTCTTT.

This sequence joins TRBV3-1 (or the pseudogene TRBV3-2) and TRBJ1-5; D might be TRBD1 (6 bases). V shed 1 base and J shed 5 bases, with 9 bases lying between them. Germline V CDR1 and CDR2: LGHDT, YNNKEL (reference sequence). This CDR3 comprises 14 residues. CDR3 in DNA: TGTGCCAGCAGCCAAGTGGCAGGGGATCAGCCCCAGCATTTT. Translating gives CASSQVAGDQPQHF.

The chain combines TRBV5-1 with TRBJ2-5, with TRBD2 matching 8 bases. Trimming at V came to 0 bases and at J to 2 bases, leaving 15 bases not matched to a gene. The CDR3 extends over 19 amino acids. CDR1 SGHRS and CDR2 YFSETQ come from the germline V gene. The CDR3 spells CASSLAPLDAGGTQETQYF. The CDR3 DNA reads TGCGCCAGCAGCTTGGCCCCGTTAGATGCGGGAGGAACGCAAGAGACCCAGTACTTC.

The rearrangement joins TRBV20-1 to TRBJ1-1; TRBD1 agrees at 8 bases. Unmatched junction bases numbered 1, after V lost 5 bases and J lost 5 bases. The CDR3 has 11 residues. CDR1 is DFQATT and CDR2 is SNEGSKA in the germline V gene (reference sequence). CDR3 residues: CSAYRGTEAFF. Here the CDR3 DNA reads TGCAGTGCTTACAGGGGGACTGAAGCTTTCTTT.

The chain combines TRBV28 with TRBJ1-2, with D possibly matching TRBD1 (5 bases). This CDR3 comprises 14 residues. The germline V gene has CDR1 MDHEN and CDR2 SYDVKM. V was cut by 6 bases and J by 7 bases, with 18 bases left in between. CDR3 bases: TGTGCCAGCAGGATAATGCAGGGTGGGTCTGGCTACACCTTC. This translates into CASRIMQGGSGYTF.

The rearrangement joins TRBV5-8 to TRBJ1-2; unclear D gene. This CDR3 has 13 residues. The ends were cut back, 0 bases at V and 0 bases at J, with 3 bases in the middle. Germline V gene sequence: CDR1 SGHTS, CDR2 YDEGEE. The CDR3 DNA reads TGTGCCAGCAGCTTGGCGTCTAACTATGGCTACACCTTC. Translated: CASSLASNYGYTF.

This sequence joins TRBV11-3 and TRBJ2-7, with 8 bases aligning to TRBD2. With 1 base clipped from V and 7 bases from J, the junction kept 9 bases outside the gene matches. The CDR3 spans 15 residues. Germline V gives CDR1 SGHNT, CDR2 YENEEA. The CDR3 sequence is CASSLGGRSSGEQYF. The CDR3 DNA is TGTGCCAGCAGCTTAGGCGGGAGGAGCTCGGGGGAGCAGTACTTC. The complete variable domain, with remaining parts taken from reference TRBV11-3 and TRBJ2-7, reads EAGVVQSPRYKIIEKKQPVAFWCNPISGHNTLYWYLQNLGQGPELLIRYENEEAVDDSQLPKDRFSAERLKGVDSTLKIQPAELGDSAVYLCASSLGGRSSGEQYFGPGTRLTVT.

This sequence joins TRBV20-1 and TRBJ2-7; D remains unclear. CDR1 is DFQATT, CDR2 SNEGSKA, per germline (reference sequence). V was cut by 4 bases and J by 3 bases, with 7 bases left in between. The CDR3 has 11 residues. CDR3 sequence: CSATSDYEQYF. In nucleotides, the CDR3 is TGCAGTGCTACGAGTGACTACGAGCAGTACTTC.

The genes are TRBV9 and TRBJ2-1; TRBD2 matches at 7 bases. Germline V gene data show CDR1 as SGDLS and CDR2 as YYNGEE. This CDR3 is built from 13 residues. Unmatched junction bases numbered 7, after V lost 0 bases and J lost 13 bases. The CDR3 nucleotides are TGTGCCAGCAGCGTAGTCGAGACTAGCCCACAGTTCTTC. As protein: CASSVVETSPQFF.

The chain employs TRBV11-3 and TRBJ2-7, with TRBD1 matching 9 bases. This CDR3 comprises 14 residues. CDR1 SGHNT and CDR2 YENEEA come from the germline V gene. Trimming at V came to 5 bases and at J to 2 bases, leaving 4 bases not matched to a gene. The CDR3 protein is CASSAGQGAYEQYF. DNA for the CDR3: TGTGCCAGCAGCGCGGGACAGGGAGCCTACGAGCAGTACTTC.

V gene TRBV10-3 combines with J gene TRBJ2-2, with 9 bases lining up with TRBD1. Germline trimming cut 5 bases from V and 4 bases from J; bases unmatched to any gene: 2. Germline loops: CDR1 ENHRY, CDR2 SYGVKD. The CDR3 length is 14 residues. The CDR3 protein is CAISWDRVTGELFF. Written as DNA, the CDR3 is TGTGCCATCAGTTGGGACAGGGTCACCGGGGAGCTGTTTTTT.

The rearrangement links TRBV7-3 to TRBJ2-4, with 8 bases aligning to TRBD1. The V and J ends lost 4 bases and 1 base, in that order; junction bases with no gene match: 3. Germline V gives CDR1 SGHTA, CDR2 FQGTGA. The length of the CDR3 is 15 residues. CDR3 sequence: CASSSRTGAKNIQYF. DNA of the CDR3: TGTGCCAGCAGCTCGAGGACAGGGGCCAAAAACATTCAGTACTTC.

The chain has TRBV6-5 and TRBJ1-5, with 9 nucleotides matching TRBD1. Germline V gene lookup returns CDR1 MNHEY and CDR2 SVGAGI. CDR3 size: 14 residues. The V and J ends lost 6 bases and 5 bases, in that order; junction bases with no gene match: 5. CDR3 coding DNA: TGTGCCAGCAGCCAACAGGGGGCGTATCAGCCCCAGCATTTT. Protein: CASSQQGAYQPQHF.

This rearrangement joins TRBV7-3 to TRBJ2-5, with 7 bases that match TRBD1. The CDR3 covers 15 residues. After removal of 1 base from V and 5 bases from J, the junction contained 7 bases not matched to a gene. Per germline, CDR1 SGHTA and CDR2 FQGTGA. The CDR3 protein is CASSLSGRRGETQYF. Written as DNA, the CDR3 is TGTGCCAGCAGCTTAAGCGGTCGCAGGGGGGAGACCCAGTACTTC.

This chain joins TRBV2 and TRBJ1-4, with D tentatively TRBD1 (5 bases). V lost 1 base to trimming and J lost 11 bases, with 11 bases between them. This CDR3 comprises 13 residues. Looked up from germline, CDR1 is SNHLY and CDR2 is FYNNEI. CDR3 coding DNA: TGTGCCAGCAGTGAAGGCAGGGAAGGGAAACTGTTTTTT. Translation: CASSEGREGKLFF.

The chain recombines TRBV4-2 with TRBJ2-1, with 8 nucleotides matching TRBD2. The CDR3 has 14 residues. V dropped 0 bases and J dropped 13; count of bases not matched to a gene: 8. The germline gives CDR1 LGHNA, CDR2 YNFKEQ. In nucleotides, the CDR3 is TGTGCCAGCAGCCAAGATTCGACTAGCGCTGTACAGTTCTTC. It yields the protein CASSQDSTSAVQFF.

V gene TRBV4-1 combines with J gene TRBJ2-7; TRBD1 matches at 8 bases. Germline V CDR1 and CDR2: MGHRA, YSYEKL. The V and J ends lost 2 bases and 6 bases, in that order; junction bases with no gene match: 12. The CDR3 sequence is 16 residues long. The CDR3 DNA reads TGCGCCAGCAGCCAACCCAATACCGGGACAGGCCTCGAGCAGTACTTC. This encodes CASSQPNTGTGLEQYF.

This clone was seen more than once but under ten times. V is TRBV2 and J is TRBJ1-1; tentatively, D is TRBD1 (6 bases). Trimming took off 6 bases at V and 3 bases at J, with 11 bases between the two ends. The germline V gene encodes CDR1 SNHLY and CDR2 FYNNEI. The CDR3 is made up of 13 amino acids. CDR3 protein: CASSNRVHTEAFF. The DNA of the CDR3 is TGTGCCAGCAGCAACAGGGTCCACACTGAAGCTTTCTTT.

The CDR3 sequence: CATSAGTNGSPLHF. The CDR3 bases are TGTGCCACCAGCGCCGGGACAAACGGTTCACCCCTCCACTTT. This sequence joins TRBV15 and TRBJ1-6; possible D gene TRBD1, 6 bases. V lost 5 bases, J lost 9 bases, and 14 bases lay in between. The CDR3 sequence is 14 residues long. Germline values: CDR1 LNHNV, CDR2 YYDKDF (reference sequence).

The chain couples TRBV10-1 to TRBJ2-2; D ambiguous. V lost 2 bases to trimming and J lost 3 bases, with 19 bases between them. The CDR3 sequence is 18 residues long. The V gene's germline CDR1 is WNHNN and CDR2 SYGVQD (reference sequence). This chain's CDR3 is CASSENRLRDTDTGELFF. CDR3 nucleotides: TGCGCCAGCAGTGAGAACCGTTTGAGAGACACAGACACCGGGGAGCTGTTTTTT.

The chain carries TRBV9 and TRBJ2-5, with 7 bases identical to TRBD1. V shed 0 bases, J shed 2 bases, and the junction held 7 bases outside the gene matches. The CDR3 spans 16 residues. The germline V gene has CDR1 SGDLS and CDR2 YYNGEE. The CDR3 region has the DNA TGTGCCAGCAGCGTAGGAGCCGGGACAGAACAAGAGACCCAGTACTTC. The encoded protein is CASSVGAGTEQETQYF. Supplemented by reference TRBV9 and TRBJ2-5, the full variable domain reads DSGVTQTPKHLITATGQRVTLRCSPRSGDLSVYWYQQSLDQGLQFLIQYYNGEERAKGNILERFSAQQFPDLHSELNLSSLELGDSALYFCASSVGAGTEQETQYFGPGTRLLVL.